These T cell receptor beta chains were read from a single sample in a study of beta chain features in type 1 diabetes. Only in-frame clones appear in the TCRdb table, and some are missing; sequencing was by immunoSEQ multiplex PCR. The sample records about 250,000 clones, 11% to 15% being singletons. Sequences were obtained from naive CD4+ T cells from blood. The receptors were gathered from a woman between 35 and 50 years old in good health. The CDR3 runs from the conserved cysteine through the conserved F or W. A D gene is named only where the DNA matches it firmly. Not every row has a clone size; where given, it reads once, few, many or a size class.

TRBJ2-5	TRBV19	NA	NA	CASSLAGTPKETQYF	TGTGCCAGTAGTCTGGCCGGGACACCCAAAGAGACCCAGTACTTC
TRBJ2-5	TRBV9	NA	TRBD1	CASSVGTALQETQYF	TGTGCCAGCAGCGTTGGGACAGCACTCCAAGAGACCCAGTACTTC
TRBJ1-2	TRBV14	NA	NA	CASSPRRDYGYTF	TGTGCCAGCAGCCCCCGCAGGGATTATGGCTACACCTTC
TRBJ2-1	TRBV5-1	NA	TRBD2	CASSLFPGLTYNEQFF	TGCGCCAGCAGCTTGTTCCCGGGACTAACGTACAATGAGCAGTTCTTC
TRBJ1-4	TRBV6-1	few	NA	CASSDEDRFEKLFF	TGTGCCAGCAGTGACGAAGACAGGTTTGAAAAACTGTTTTTT
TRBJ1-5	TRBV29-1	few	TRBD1	CSASGGQGSNQPQHF	TGCAGCGCCTCAGGTGGACAGGGGAGCAATCAGCCCCAGCATTTT
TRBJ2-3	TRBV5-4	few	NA	CAHSFSQNTDTQYF	TGTGCACACAGCTTTTCACAGAACACAGATACGCAGTATTTT
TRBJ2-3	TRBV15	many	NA	CATSRDPGADTQYF	TGTGCCACCAGCAGAGATCCGGGGGCAGATACGCAGTATTTT
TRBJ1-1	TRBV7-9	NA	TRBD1	CASSLRDRGTEAFF	TGTGCCAGCAGTCTCCGGGACAGGGGCACTGAAGCTTTCTTT
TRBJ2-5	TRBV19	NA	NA	CASSYGGPETQYF	TGTGCCAGTAGTTATGGCGGGCCGGAGACCCAGTACTTC
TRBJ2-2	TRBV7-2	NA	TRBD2	CASSPRPVGGTPGELFF	TGTGCCAGCAGCCCAAGACCCGTGGGGGGGACTCCCGGGGAGCTGTTTTTT
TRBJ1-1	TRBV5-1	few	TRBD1	CASSLSSTGVTEAFF	TGCGCCAGCAGCTTGAGCTCGACAGGGGTTACTGAAGCTTTCTTT
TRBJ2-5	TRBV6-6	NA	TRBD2	CASSLAGGQETQYF	TGTGCCAGCAGCCTAGCGGGGGGTCAAGAGACCCAGTACTTC
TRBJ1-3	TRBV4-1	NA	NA	CASSQPRDSGNTIYF	TGCGCCAGCAGCCAACCCAGGGACTCTGGAAACACCATATATTTT
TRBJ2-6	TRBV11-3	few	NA	CASSLSRGSGANVLTF	TGTGCCAGCAGCTTAAGCAGGGGCTCTGGGGCCAACGTCCTGACTTTC
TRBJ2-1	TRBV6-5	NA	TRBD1	CASSYSGTGIHEQFF	TGTGCCAGCAGTTACTCCGGGACAGGTATCCATGAGCAGTTCTTC
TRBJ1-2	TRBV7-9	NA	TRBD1	CASRPDRANGYTF	TGTGCCAGCAGACCGGACAGGGCTAATGGCTACACCTTC
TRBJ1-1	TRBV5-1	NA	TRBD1	CASSLQRRGDEAFF	TGCGCCAGCAGCTTGCAGCGCAGGGGGGATGAAGCTTTCTTT
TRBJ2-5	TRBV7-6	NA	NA	CASSSVLQETQYF	TGTGCCAGCAGCTCCGTACTGCAAGAGACCCAGTACTTC
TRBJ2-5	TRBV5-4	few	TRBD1	CASSLGQGVETQYF	TGTGCCAGCAGCTTGGGGCAGGGGGTGGAGACCCAGTACTTC
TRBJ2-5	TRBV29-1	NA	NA	CSVVPGIQETQYF	TGCAGCGTTGTCCCCGGGATCCAAGAGACCCAGTACTTC
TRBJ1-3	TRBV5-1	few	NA	CASSLAMDSSGNTIYF	TGCGCCAGCAGCTTGGCGATGGACAGCTCTGGAAACACCATATATTTT
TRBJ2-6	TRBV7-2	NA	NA	CASSLDRQLTANVLTF	TGTGCCAGCAGCTTAGACCGACAGTTAACGGCCAACGTCCTGACTTTC
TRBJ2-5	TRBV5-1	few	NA	CASSLDLRARGETQYF	TGCGCCAGCAGCTTGGACCTCAGGGCCCGGGGGGAGACCCAGTACTTC
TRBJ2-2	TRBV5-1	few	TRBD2	CASSLGTTTGELFF	TGCGCCAGCAGCTTAGGGACTACCACCGGGGAGCTGTTTTTT
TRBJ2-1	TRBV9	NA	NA	CASSVERYNEQFF	TGTGCCAGCAGCGTTGAGAGGTACAATGAGCAGTTCTTC
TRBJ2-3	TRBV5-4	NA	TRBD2	CASSSVSTSRDTQYF	TGTGCCAGCAGCTCCGTTTCGACTAGCAGAGATACGCAGTATTTT
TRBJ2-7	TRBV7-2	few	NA	CASSLENRARLYEQYF	TGTGCCAGCAGCTTAGAGAACAGGGCCCGATTGTACGAGCAGTACTTC
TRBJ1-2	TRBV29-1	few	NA	CSGTVSNYGYTF	TGCAGCGGGACAGTGTCTAACTATGGCTACACCTTC
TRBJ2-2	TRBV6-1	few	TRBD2	CASSATTSGVANTGELFF	TGTGCCAGCAGTGCCACGACTAGCGGGGTCGCGAACACCGGGGAGCTGTTTTTT
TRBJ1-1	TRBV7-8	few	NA	CASSLLFRGTEAFF	TGTGCCAGCAGCTTATTGTTCAGGGGCACTGAAGCTTTCTTT
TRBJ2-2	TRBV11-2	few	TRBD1	CASSQDRFSSGTGELFF	TGTGCCAGCAGCCAGGACAGGTTTTCCTCGGGCACCGGGGAGCTGTTTTTT
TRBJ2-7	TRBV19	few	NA	CASTHGYEQYF	TGTGCCAGTACCCACGGCTACGAGCAGTACTTC
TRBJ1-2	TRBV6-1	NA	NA	CASSERFGAAFNYGYTF	TGTGCCAGCAGTGAACGCTTTGGGGCCGCCTTTAACTATGGCTACACCTTC
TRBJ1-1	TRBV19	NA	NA	CASSLLDRNTEAFF	TGTGCCAGTAGTTTACTGGACAGGAACACTGAAGCTTTCTTT
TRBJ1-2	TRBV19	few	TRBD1	CASSKRAGTGLTNGYTF	TGTGCCAGTAGCAAGCGTGCCGGGACAGGGCTAACTAATGGCTACACCTTC
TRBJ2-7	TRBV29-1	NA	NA	CSADLGVDGDEQYF	TGCAGCGCAGACCTAGGGGTCGATGGAGACGAGCAGTACTTC
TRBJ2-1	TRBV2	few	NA	CARTSDSSYNEQFF	TGTGCCAGAACTTCAGACAGTTCCTACAATGAGCAGTTCTTC
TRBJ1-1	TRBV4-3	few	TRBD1	CASSQDPGGRGTEAFF	TGCGCCAGCAGCCAAGACCCAGGGGGTCGGGGCACTGAAGCTTTCTTT
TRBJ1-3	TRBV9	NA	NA	CASSGTGPGNTIYF	TGTGCCAGCAGCGGAACAGGACCTGGAAACACCATATATTTT
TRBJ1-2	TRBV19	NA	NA	CASESAGGQGYTF	TGTGCCAGTGAGTCGGCTGGGGGACAAGGCTACACCTTC
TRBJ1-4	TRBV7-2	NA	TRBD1	CASSPQTGKNEKLFF	TGTGCCAGCAGCCCGCAGACAGGGAAGAATGAAAAACTGTTTTTT
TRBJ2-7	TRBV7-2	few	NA	CASSAFRAGEQYF	TGTGCCAGCAGCGCCTTCCGGGCAGGGGAGCAGTACTTC
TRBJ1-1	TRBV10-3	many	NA	CAISESEVNTEAFF	TGTGCCATCAGTGAGTCGGAGGTGAACACTGAAGCTTTCTTT
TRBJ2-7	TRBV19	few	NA	CASTPTTVSYEQYF	TGTGCCAGTACTCCAACGACAGTATCCTACGAGCAGTACTTC
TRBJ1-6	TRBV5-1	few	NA	CASSFLPDSPGNNSPLHF	TGCGCCAGCAGCTTTCTTCCCGACAGTCCCGGCAATAATTCACCCCTCCACTTT
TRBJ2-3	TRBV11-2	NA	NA	CASSLRRVSGTDTQYF	TGTGCCAGCAGCCTCCGCCGCGTTAGCGGCACAGATACGCAGTATTTT
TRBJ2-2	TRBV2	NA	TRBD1	CATTGASRTGELFF	TGTGCCACCACAGGGGCTAGCAGGACCGGGGAGCTGTTTTTT
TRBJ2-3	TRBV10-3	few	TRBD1	CAISESRTGNPTDTQYF	TGTGCCATCAGTGAGTCGAGGACAGGGAACCCCACAGATACGCAGTATTTT
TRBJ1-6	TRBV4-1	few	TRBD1	CASSQDRPGTGSVLLHF	TGCGCCAGCAGCCAAGATAGGCCCGGGACAGGTAGCGTACTCCTCCACTTT
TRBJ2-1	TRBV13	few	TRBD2	CASSRGGNLYNEQFF	TGTGCCAGCAGCCGGGGGGGGAACCTATACAATGAGCAGTTCTTC
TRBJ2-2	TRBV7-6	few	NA	CASSARRIAGELFF	TGTGCCAGCAGCGCCCGTAGAATAGCCGGGGAGCTGTTTTTT
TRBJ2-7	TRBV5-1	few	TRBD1	CASSLDGTDAYEQYF	TGCGCCAGCAGCTTGGACGGGACAGATGCCTACGAGCAGTACTTC
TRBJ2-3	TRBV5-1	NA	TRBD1	CASSPGDRGTDTQYF	TGCGCCAGCAGCCCCGGGGACAGGGGCACAGATACGCAGTATTTT
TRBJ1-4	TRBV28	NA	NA	CASSTQTEEFF	TGTGCCAGCAGTACCCAGACGGAGGAGTTTTTT
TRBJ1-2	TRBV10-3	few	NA	CAISESSRLNYGYTF	TGTGCCATCAGTGAGTCGTCGCGGCTGAACTATGGCTACACCTTC
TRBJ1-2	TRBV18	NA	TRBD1	CASSNWTGANYGYTF	TGTGCCAGCTCGAATTGGACAGGGGCTAACTATGGCTACACCTTC
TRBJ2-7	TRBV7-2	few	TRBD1	CASSLIGTGIPYEQYF	TGTGCCAGCAGCTTAATAGGGACAGGGATCCCCTACGAGCAGTACTTC
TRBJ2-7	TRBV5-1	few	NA	CASSLEDRTQYF	TGCGCCAGCAGCTTGGAGGACAGAACTCAGTACTTC